This T cell receptor beta chain was recovered during a study of long-term antiretroviral therapy in people with HIV. General study points: Information on adherence, resistance and therapy changes was unavailable.

This CDR3 spans 17 amino acids. V dropped 1 base and J dropped 4; count of bases not matched to a gene: 6. CDR1 is LGHNA, CDR2 YNFKEQ, per germline. Run at survey level, the immunoSEQ assay was version v3.0. The sequencing target was roughly 35,000-50,000 T-cell genomes per sample. The method was immunoSEQ multiplex PCR; TCRdb's version includes in-frame clones alone and lacks a portion of them. The table lists 35,000 to 55,000 clones, roughly 96% of them singletons. To note about this clone: Its antigen is as yet unknown.

The sequences come from unsorted PBMCs, collected 3.7 years after starting antiretroviral therapy. The receptor's source is a woman between 45 and 60 years old with HIV. The chain combines TRBV4-2 with TRBJ2-3; TRBD2 aligns across 12 bases. The CDR3, as DNA: TGTGCCAGCAGCCAAGGGGCTAGCGGGGGGGCTTCAGATACGCAGTATTTT. Protein sequence: CASSQGASGGASDTQYF.